This T cell receptor (beta chain) was found in a study of T cells in Graves' hyperthyroidism and ophthalmopathy. Trimming removed 0 bases from V and 6 bases from J, with 13 bases in between. Germline CDR1 is SGDLS and CDR2 is YYNGEE. The CDR3 totals 15 residues. This clonotype was recorded many times. The antigen is not known. Study-level results: Most clonotypes expanded in thyroid above 0.001 were likewise present in blood.

Extraction of PBMCs used 8 to 10 ml of fresh peripheral blood. RNA transcripts provided the source from which TCR beta CDR3 regions were amplified. The HTBI primer set served for first-round RT-PCR of the TCR CDR3. TCRdb used MiXCR to reprocess the multiplex PCR reads, holding one entry per CDR3 protein. The sample shows fewer than 800,000 distinct CDR3 sequences, over 15% of them seen only once. Sequenced material: blood. The genes are TRBV9 and TRBJ2-1; D not resolved. This clonotype was obtained from a man aged 18 to 30 with Graves' hyperthyroidism. CDR3 protein: CASSVGLVNPNEQFF. As DNA, the CDR3 is TGTGCCAGCAGCGTAGGCCTAGTCAACCCCAATGAGCAGTTCTTC. Based on the CDR3 plus reference TRBV9 and TRBJ2-1, the full variable domain is DSGVTQTPKHLITATGQRVTLRCSPRSGDLSVYWYQQSLDQGLQFLIQYYNGEERAKGNILERFSAQQFPDLHSELNLSSLELGDSALYFCASSVGLVNPNEQFFGPGTRLTVL.